Detailed here is one TCR beta chain. Trimming took 6 bases from V and 1 from J; bases not matched to a gene: 0. The CDR3 extends over 15 amino acids. Per germline, CDR1 SNHLY and CDR2 FYNNEI. This entry belongs to a study of control samples from healthy donors and cancer patients. Sequencing used immunoSEQ multiplex PCR; TCRdb keeps in-frame clones, though not all of them. Here the sample spans approximately 58,000 clones, more than 70% being singletons. The sample taken for sequencing was PBMCs. The clonotype was recovered from a woman in her sixties or seventies with lung cancer. The chain combines TRBV2 with TRBJ2-2; the match to TRBD2 covers 12 bases. The CDR3 region is CASRGLAGNTGELFF. DNA for the CDR3: TGTGCCAGCAGGGGACTAGCGGGGAACACCGGGGAGCTGTTTTTT.